This paragraph reports one TCR beta chain. Antigen: not known. A universal primer site was incorporated via template switching, and the cDNA contained unique molecular identifiers. TCRdb reprocessed the 5' RACE reads with MiXCR, giving one entry per CDR3 protein. The table includes under 900,000 distinct CDR3 sequences, about 20% detected once. This entry comes from a study of identical twins. Overall study findings and caveats: Monozygotic twins shared more out-of-frame TCR alpha than recombination models predicted.

The germline gives CDR1 SGHDN, CDR2 FVKESK. The length of the CDR3 is 16 residues. Trimming pared 3 bases from V and 5 bases from J, leaving 17 bases between. These same records also appear under a second study, on T cells expressing NK-cell markers.

The TCR comes from a woman under 30 in good health. The sequencing input was PBMCs. The chain combines TRBV14 with TRBJ2-1, with D unresolved. CDR3 in amino acids: CASSHLGNLMDNEQFF. The CDR3 DNA reads as TGTGCCAGCAGCCACCTAGGGAATCTTATGGACAATGAGCAGTTCTTC.